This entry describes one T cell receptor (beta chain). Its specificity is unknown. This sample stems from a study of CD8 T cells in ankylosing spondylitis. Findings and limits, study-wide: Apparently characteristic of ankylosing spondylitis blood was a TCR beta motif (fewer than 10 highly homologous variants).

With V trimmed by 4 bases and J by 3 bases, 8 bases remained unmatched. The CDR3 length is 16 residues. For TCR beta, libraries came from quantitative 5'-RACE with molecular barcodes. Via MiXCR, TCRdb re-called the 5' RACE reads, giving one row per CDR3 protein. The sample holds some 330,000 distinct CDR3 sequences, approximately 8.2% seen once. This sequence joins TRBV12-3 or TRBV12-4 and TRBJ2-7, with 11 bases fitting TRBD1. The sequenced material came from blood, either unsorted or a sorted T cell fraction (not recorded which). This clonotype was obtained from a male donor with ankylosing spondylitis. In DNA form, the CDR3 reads TGTGCCAGCAGTTCTCACCGGGACAGGGGGGACTACGAGCAGTACTTC. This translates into CASSSHRDRGDYEQYF.